A single sample is the source of the 15 T cell receptor beta chains below, sequenced in a study of blood T cell repertoires in COVID-19. Repertoires were generated with immunoSEQ multiplex PCR, while TCRdb's copy carries only in-frame clones and drops some. The table shows 40,000 to 45,000 clones, with 76% occurring only once. Sequencing was performed on peripheral blood. The receptors were sampled from a man older than 75 with acute or convalescent COVID-19.

This chain links TRBV5-1 with TRBJ1-5, with D maybe TRBD1 (6 bases). V was shortened by 4 bases and J by 6 bases, with 11 bases between the two germline ends. The CDR3 length is 13 residues. Germline assignment: CDR1 SGHRS and CDR2 YFSETQ. CDR3 sequence (DNA): TGCGCCAGCAGCCTACAGGGTAGTCAGCCCCAGCATTTT. Encoded protein: CASSLQGSQPQHF.

The chain uses TRBV11-2 and TRBJ2-7, with D unclear. Trimming removed 5 bases from V and 0 bases from J, with 14 bases in between. CDR3 size: 15 residues. Germline-derived CDR1 and CDR2 are SGHAT and FQNNGV. The CDR3 region is CASSILNAGSYEQYF. CDR3 in DNA: TGTGCCAGCAGCATCCTTAACGCCGGCTCCTACGAGCAGTACTTC.

V is TRBV2 and J is TRBJ2-3; 10 nucleotides align to TRBD2. Germline V CDR1 and CDR2: SNHLY, FYNNEI. V lost 6 bases and J lost 4; bases outside the gene matches: 4. The CDR3 is made up of 14 amino acids. The CDR3, as DNA: TGTGCCAGCAGCGTCAGCGGGGGGGCAGATACGCAGTATTTT. It translates to CASSVSGGADTQYF. The full variable domain, rest sourced from reference TRBV2 and TRBJ2-3, is EPEVTQTPSHQVTQMGQEVILRCVPISNHLYFYWYRQILGQKVEFLVSFYNNEISEKSEIFDDQFSVERPDGSNFTLKIRSTKLEDSAMYFCASSVSGGADTQYFGPGTRLTVL.

This chain links TRBV19 with TRBJ2-3, with D perhaps TRBD1 (6 bases). The CDR3 loop spans 16 amino acids. Per the germline V gene, CDR1 is LNHDA and CDR2 is SQIVND (reference sequence). Trimming removed 5 bases from V and 2 bases from J, with 17 bases in between. The CDR3 nucleotides are TGTGCCAGTAGTTCCCGCAGGGGATCTTTCACAGATACGCAGTATTTT. Amino acid sequence: CASSSRRGSFTDTQYF.

This clone was seen only a few times. This rearrangement joins TRBV13 to TRBJ2-7, with 7 positions matching TRBD2. This CDR3 spans 15 amino acids. The germline V gene has CDR1 PRHDT and CDR2 FYEKMQ (reference sequence). V shed 5 bases, J shed 3 bases, and the junction held 10 bases outside the gene matches. The CDR3 sequence: CASSLKTSLIYEQYF. The DNA of the CDR3 is TGTGCCAGCAGCCTTAAGACTAGCTTAATCTACGAGCAGTACTTC.

The rearrangement joins TRBV21-1 to TRBJ1-2; TRBD1, as called in the table, went unchecked against the DNA. TRBV21-1 counts as a pseudogene. The CDR3 length is 12 residues. The CDR3 nucleotides read TGTGCCAGCAGCAGGCAGGGGCGCGGCTACACCTTC. Amino acids: CASSRQGRGYTF.

V and J are TRBV28 and TRBJ1-4; D possibly corresponds to TRBD1 (6 bases). Germline V gives CDR1 MDHEN, CDR2 SYDVKM. V lost 6 bases, J lost 7 bases, and 15 bases lay in between. The length of the CDR3 is 14 residues. The CDR3 DNA sequence: TGTGCCAGCAGAGAACCAGGGGAGGGTGAAAAACTGTTTTTT. Residues: CASREPGEGEKLFF.

The chain joins TRBV7-2 to TRBJ2-1, with 13 bases fitting TRBD2. The CDR3 extends over 16 amino acids. J lost 6 bases, V lost 5 bases, and 7 bases had no gene match. The germline gives CDR1 SGHTA, CDR2 FQGNSA. The CDR3 region is CASSRGLAGVFNEQFF. CDR3 bases: TGTGCCAGCAGCCGTGGACTAGCGGGAGTGTTCAATGAGCAGTTCTTC.

This clone was picked up a small number of times. V usage is TRBV6-2 or TRBV6-3 and J usage is TRBJ1-1, with a tentative D call TRBD1 (5 bases). The germline V gene encodes CDR1 MNHEY and CDR2 SVGEGT. This CDR3 is built from 14 residues. The ends were cut back, 2 bases at V and 0 bases at J, with 7 bases in the middle. CDR3 region: CASSYRGMNTEAFF. For the CDR3, the DNA is TGTGCCAGCAGTTACAGGGGTATGAACACTGAAGCTTTCTTT.

This clone was detected only a few times. CDR3 sequence (DNA): TGTGCCAGCAGCTTACAGGGGGCATCCTATAATTCACCCCTCCACTTT. This translates into CASSLQGASYNSPLHF. The chain is built from TRBV7-9 and TRBJ1-6, with TRBD1 matching over 8 bases. The CDR3 is 16 amino acids. Trimming cost V 2 bases and J 1 base; bases outside gene matches: 1. Germline-derived CDR1 and CDR2 are SEHNR and FQNEAQ (reference sequence).

The rearrangement links TRBV4-1 to TRBJ2-5, with 10 positions matching TRBD2. The length of the CDR3 is 15 residues. V lost 0 bases to trimming and J lost 7 bases; unmatched junction nucleotides: 5. Germline V CDR1 and CDR2: MGHRA, YSYEKL. The CDR3 nucleotides are TGCGCCAGCAGCCAAGAAGTAGCGGGGGGCAGGACCCAGTACTTC. It is translated as CASSQEVAGGRTQYF.

In this sample, this clone turned up a few times. Different DNA sequences within this sample yield the same CDR3. The chain combines TRBV20-1 with TRBJ2-5; D not certain. V gave up 6 bases and J gave up 5 bases, with 10 bases separating them. The CDR3 totals 11 residues. Germline V lookup: CDR1 DFQATT, CDR2 SNEGSKA (reference sequence). The CDR3 region is CSAPFRETQYF. In DNA form, the CDR3 reads TGCAGTGCCCCATTCCGGGAGACCCAGTACTTC.

This sequence joins TRBV12-2 and TRBJ1-2; the table assigns TRBD1, which was not confirmed against the DNA. TRBV12-2 is classified as a pseudogene. The CDR3 loop spans 17 amino acids. CDR3 sequence reads: CASRSPGRDSYNYGYTF. CDR3 nucleotides: TGTGCAAGTCGCTCCCCCGGAAGGGACAGCTATAACTATGGCTACACCTTC.

There are a few counts of this clone. This chain joins TRBV19 and TRBJ1-6; D not certain. The germline V and J ends were trimmed by 1 base and 4 bases, with 14 bases remaining between them. This CDR3 is built from 17 residues. CDR1 and CDR2 (germline): LNHDA, SQIVND (reference sequence). CDR3 region: CASSIGVTGAYNSPLHF. DNA of the CDR3: TGTGCCAGTAGTATAGGGGTTACGGGAGCTTATAATTCACCCCTCCACTTT.

In its sample, this clone was seen once. The rearrangement uses TRBV20-1 and TRBJ1-5, with TRBD1 identical over 10 bases. Germline CDR1 reads DFQATT; CDR2 reads SNEGSKA (reference sequence). This CDR3 comprises 14 residues. Trimming at V came to 3 bases and at J to 3 bases, leaving 2 bases not matched to a gene. DNA for the CDR3: TGCAGTGCTAGTGACAGGGGGCCCAATCAGCCCCAGCATTTT. Translated: CSASDRGPNQPQHF.